These 14 T cell receptor beta chains were all obtained from the same sample, sequenced in a study of shared clonotypes between healthy human individuals. Repertoires were generated with immunoSEQ multiplex PCR, while TCRdb's copy carries only in-frame clones and drops some. The sample has about 1 million clones, roughly 70% seen once. The sequencing input was memory CD4+ T cells sorted from blood. Indicated subset: CD45RA-negative fraction. These receptors originate from a young man in good health.

This sequence joins TRBV29-1 and TRBJ2-7; weak D call: TRBD1 (6 bases). The CDR3 loop spans 13 amino acids. Trimming left V 4 bases short and J 6 bases short, with 16 bases between. Germline V gene sequence: CDR1 SQVTM, CDR2 ANQGSEA. This CDR3 is CSVGPSWGREQYF. The CDR3 region has the DNA TGCAGCGTTGGTCCGTCCTGGGGGCGCGAGCAGTACTTC.

In its sample, this clone was seen a few times. The chain links TRBV6-5 to TRBJ2-6; tentatively, D is TRBD1 (5 bases). The CDR3 totals 15 residues. Germline V CDR1 and CDR2: MNHEY, SVGAGI. Deletions cut 2 bases from V and 0 bases from J, with 5 bases between. The CDR3 sequence is CASSYQGSGANVLTF. The CDR3 DNA is TGTGCCAGCAGTTACCAGGGCTCTGGGGCCAACGTCCTGACTTTC.

The rearrangement links TRBV30 to TRBJ2-6; D is uncertain. The V gene's germline CDR1 is GTSNPN and CDR2 SVGIG (reference sequence). This CDR3 has 15 residues. Deletions cut 6 bases from V and 0 bases from J, with 12 bases between. This CDR3 reads CACPLWGSGANVLTF. CDR3 bases: TGTGCCTGCCCCCTGTGGGGCTCTGGGGCCAACGTCCTGACTTTC.

This clone was counted only a few times. The V gene is TRBV2, the J gene TRBJ2-7, with D tentatively TRBD2 (6 bases). The V and J ends lost 6 bases and 2 bases respectively, with 14 bases between them. CDR1 and CDR2 (germline): SNHLY, FYNNEI. The length of the CDR3 is 14 residues. CDR3 coding DNA: TGTGCCAGCAGGCGCAGCGGGTTGACCTACGAGCAGTACTTC. This sequence encodes CASRRSGLTYEQYF.

The rearrangement joins TRBV6-5 to TRBJ1-6, with 7 bases aligning to TRBD1. V was pared by 6 bases and J by 10 bases, with 12 bases of the junction left unmatched. The CDR3 is 15 amino acids. From germline, CDR1 is MNHEY and CDR2 SVGAGI. CDR3 loop: CASSENRGVSSPLHF. CDR3 in DNA: TGTGCCAGCAGCGAGAACAGGGGAGTCAGCTCACCCCTCCACTTT.

This clone was counted many times. The rearrangement uses TRBV7-9 and TRBJ2-6, with D unclear. Trimming left V 5 bases short and J 1 base short, with 12 bases between. This CDR3 region has 16 residues. Germline values: CDR1 SEHNR, CDR2 FQNEAQ (reference sequence). The CDR3 sequence: CASSRPLGSGANVLTF. CDR3 nucleotide sequence: TGTGCCAGCAGCCGACCTTTGGGGTCTGGGGCCAACGTCCTGACTTTC.

The CDR3 here is CAITSGGLTYNEQFF. In DNA form, the CDR3 reads TGTGCCATTACTAGCGGGGGGCTGACCTACAATGAGCAGTTCTTC. V and J are TRBV10-3 and TRBJ2-1; 12 bases are a match to TRBD2. V was clipped by 9 bases and J by 2 bases; unmatched bases: 5. CDR3 length: 15 residues. Germline V lookup: CDR1 ENHRY, CDR2 SYGVKD.

About this clone: Mismatch with germline at one junction end may stem from a read error. The chain recombines TRBV7-7 with TRBJ2-3; the D is unclear. Germline V CDR1 and CDR2: SSHAT, FNYEAQ (reference sequence). The CDR3 is 14 residues long. CDR3 in amino acids: CASSLSISTDTQYF. CDR3 in DNA: TGTGCTAGCAGTCTCAGCATTAGCACAGATACGCAGTATTTT.

The chain employs TRBV29-1 and TRBJ1-2, with D possibly matching TRBD1 (5 bases). V lost 3 bases and J 5 bases, leaving 10 bases between the germline ends. Germline V gene data show CDR1 as SQVTM and CDR2 as ANQGSEA. The CDR3 has 12 residues. In DNA form, the CDR3 reads TGCAGCGTTGAGACAGTCCGGTATGGCTACACCTTC. As protein: CSVETVRYGYTF.

This clone showed up just once. V usage is TRBV7-8 and J usage is TRBJ2-2, with 7 nucleotides matching TRBD1. Trimming took 4 bases from V and 3 from J; bases not matched to a gene: 8. The CDR3 sequence is 16 residues long. From germline, CDR1 is SGHVS and CDR2 FQNEAQ. This CDR3 reads CASSSDRDSYTGELFF. Written as DNA, the CDR3 is TGTGCCAGCAGCTCGGACCGGGACAGCTACACCGGGGAGCTGTTTTTT.

The chain has TRBV10-1 and TRBJ1-6; 8 bases are shared with TRBD1. The CDR3 contains 15 residues. Germline CDR1 is WNHNN and CDR2 is SYGVQD (reference sequence). After removal of 5 bases from V and 6 bases from J, the junction contained 6 bases not matched to a gene. The CDR3 DNA is TGCGCCAGCAGTCCCCGACAGGGGCTTAATTCACCCCTCCACTTT. This sequence encodes CASSPRQGLNSPLHF.

This sequence joins TRBV11-3 and TRBJ2-3; 7 nucleotides line up with TRBD1. Per germline, CDR1 SGHNT and CDR2 YENEEA. The CDR3 loop spans 13 amino acids. V dropped 5 bases and J dropped 7; count of bases not matched to a gene: 6. CDR3 in amino acids: CASSLSTGYTQYF. Here the CDR3 DNA reads TGTGCCAGCAGCCTCTCGACAGGGTATACGCAGTATTTT.

This chain connects TRBV11-3 to TRBJ2-2; no firm D call. Germline assignment: CDR1 SGHNT and CDR2 YENEEA. The CDR3 totals 13 residues. Trimming left V 2 bases short and J 3 bases short, with 4 bases between. The CDR3 reads CASSLPDTGELFF. CDR3 sequence (DNA): TGTGCCAGCAGCTTACCCGACACCGGGGAGCTGTTTTTT.

The chain recombines TRBV28 with TRBJ2-7, with 8 bases matching TRBD1. Germline V gene lookup returns CDR1 MDHEN and CDR2 SYDVKM. V trimming: 3 bases; J trimming: 9 bases; junction bases outside the gene matches: 10. CDR3 length: 14 residues. The CDR3 loop is CASSFSRGLGRQYF. CDR3 sequence (DNA): TGTGCCAGCAGTTTCTCCAGGGGGCTCGGGCGGCAGTACTTC.